The rows below give T cell receptor beta chains drawn from one sample of a study of cytomegalovirus exposure and HLA in healthy donors. Using immunoSEQ multiplex PCR, the repertoire was profiled, and TCRdb retains in-frame clones only, with some absent. The table lists 210,000 or so clones, around 86% of them singletons. Sequenced input: PBMCs. The receptors shown here come from a man in his thirties or forties in good health and CMV-seronegative. Each CDR3 is given with its conserved first and last residue. The D gene is left open where the match is weak. Rows may omit the clone size; those that give it use once, few, many or a size class.

D gene | clone size | J gene | V gene | CDR3 protein | CDR3 DNA
- | - | TRBJ1-1 | TRBV2 | CASLAYAGGDEAFF | TGTGCCAGCCTCGCCTATGCGGGGGGTGATGAAGCTTTCTTT
TRBD1 | - | TRBJ2-2 | TRBV28 | CAGRTGDTGELFF | TGTGCCGGCAGGACAGGGGACACCGGGGAGCTGTTTTTT
- | - | TRBJ2-7 | TRBV7-9 | CASSHPTEGHYEQYF | TGTGCCAGCAGCCACCCGACAGAAGGACACTACGAGCAGTACTTC
TRBD1 | - | TRBJ2-1 | TRBV9 | CASSATDRVVNEQFF | TGTGCCAGCAGCGCCACGGACAGGGTTGTTAATGAGCAGTTCTTC
- | - | TRBJ1-6 | TRBV4-2 | CASSQVIGTGNNSPLHF | TGTGCCAGCAGCCAAGTTATCGGAACAGGCAATAATTCACCCCTCCACTTT
- | - | TRBJ2-7 | TRBV7-2 | CASSPDRSSYEQYF | TGTGCCAGCAGCCCCGACAGGAGCTCCTACGAGCAGTACTTC
TRBD1 | few | TRBJ1-3 | TRBV19 | CASSIARSTGGLGNTIYF | TGTGCCAGTAGTATAGCTCGCTCCACAGGGGGTCTTGGCAACACCATATATTTT
- | once | TRBJ2-5 | TRBV7-2 | CASSLNRESLETQYF | TGTGCCAGCAGCTTAAACAGGGAGTCGTTAGAGACCCAGTACTTC
TRBD1 | - | TRBJ2-7 | TRBV7-2 | CASSLGQGAYEQYF | TGTGCCAGCAGCTTAGGGCAGGGGGCCTACGAGCAGTACTTC
- | - | TRBJ1-1 | TRBV28 | CASSWAGGAFF | TGTGCCAGCAGTTGGGCGGGGGGAGCTTTCTTT
- | - | TRBJ2-2 | TRBV7-9 | CATMTVLNTGELFF | TGTGCCACCATGACAGTTCTGAACACCGGGGAGCTGTTTTTT
- | - | TRBJ2-2 | TRBV15 | CATSRDVGVTGELFF | TGTGCCACCAGCAGAGACGTAGGGGTCACCGGGGAGCTGTTTTTT
- | - | TRBJ1-5 | TRBV6-7 | CASSQGLHNQPQHF | TGTGCCAGCAGTCAGGGCCTACACAATCAGCCCCAGCATTTT
- | once | TRBJ2-5 | TRBV7-8 | CASTLGRVPQETQYF | TGTGCCAGCACCCTAGGCCGCGTTCCTCAAGAGACCCAGTACTTC
- | - | TRBJ2-7 | TRBV11-3 | CASSSGNYEQYF | TGTGCCAGCAGCTCCGGGAACTACGAGCAGTACTTC
- | - | TRBJ2-7 | TRBV9 | CASSVDAGEYNEQYF | TGTGCCAGCAGCGTAGACGCAGGGGAATACAACGAGCAGTACTTC
- | - | TRBJ2-5 | TRBV19 | CASSILGRGVGETQYF | TGTGCCAGTAGTATACTGGGCAGGGGAGTCGGGGAGACCCAGTACTTC
TRBD2 | - | TRBJ2-1 | TRBV28 | CASTWSAGGPIDEQFF | TGTGCCAGCACCTGGAGTGCGGGAGGGCCCATCGATGAGCAGTTCTTC
- | - | TRBJ1-4 | TRBV28 | CASSHQTGGDEKLFF | TGTGCCAGCAGTCACCAGACAGGAGGTGATGAAAAACTGTTTTTT
TRBD1 | - | TRBJ1-5 | TRBV28 | CASTSGQGFYSNQPQHF | TGTGCCAGCACTTCAGGACAGGGCTTTTATAGCAATCAGCCCCAGCATTTT
TRBD1 | - | TRBJ1-5 | TRBV2 | CASTRQGDQPQHF | TGTGCCAGCACAAGACAGGGAGATCAGCCCCAGCATTTT
- | - | TRBJ1-3 | TRBV20-1 | CSARDLRGVYF | TGCAGTGCTAGAGATCTACGAGGCGTATATTTT
TRBD1 | - | TRBJ1-1 | TRBV19 | CASTPNRGNDEAFF | TGTGCCAGTACCCCCAACAGGGGTAATGATGAAGCTTTCTTT
- | few | TRBJ2-2 | TRBV2 | CASSDPGSSPGELFF | TGTGCCAGCAGTGATCCGGGTTCTAGCCCCGGGGAGCTGTTTTTT